This TCR beta chain was sequenced during a study of vaccination effects on CD4 cells after COVID-19. Study summary: After 1.5 million to 2 million PBMC were placed in each well, they were cultured with approximately 9.4 IU/ml IL-2 and approximately 9.4 ug/ml peptides.

In the case of this clone: Its antigen is as yet unknown.

CD4+ T cell isolation took place after 10 days of culture. The V and J ends lost 2 bases and 6 bases respectively, with 7 bases between them. This CDR3 contains 12 residues. CDR1 is MNHEY and CDR2 is SMNVEV in the germline V gene (reference sequence). Some clones are missing from TCRdb's copy, which holds only in-frame ones; the method was immunoSEQ multiplex PCR. Of more than 35,000 clones listed, around 63% were seen once; the top ten hold under 4.5%. The chain employs TRBV27 and TRBJ1-2; tentative D call: TRBD1 (5 bases). The receptor was isolated from a human donor who received a COVID-19 vaccine. Here the sequenced sample was CD4+ T cells from PBMCs cultured without peptide, taken before COVID-19 vaccination. The CDR3 region is CASSLRGDGYTF. The CDR3 nucleotides are TGTGCCAGCAGTTTACGGGGGGATGGCTACACCTTC.